This T cell receptor beta chain derives from a study of T cells in Graves' hyperthyroidism and ophthalmopathy. Amplification of TCR beta CDR3 regions was performed using RNA transcripts as template. First-round RT-PCR targeting the TCR CDR3 was performed with the HTBI primer set. MiXCR, run by TCRdb on the multiplex PCR reads, gives a single entry per CDR3 protein. The data show hundreds of thousands of distinct CDR3 sequences, more than 15% seen once. This clonotype was detected a few times. The V end lost 5 bases, the J end lost 1 base, and 6 bases lay between the germline ends. CDR3 length: 14 residues. Germline CDR1 and CDR2: MNHEY and SVGAGI.

This chain connects TRBV6-5 to TRBJ2-6; D gene uncertain. The source material was blood. This TCR derives from a woman aged 40 to 55 with Graves' ophthalmopathy. The CDR3 coding sequence is TGTGCCAGCAGTCACTTATCTGGGGCCAACGTCCTGACTTTC. Amino acid sequence: CASSHLSGANVLTF.